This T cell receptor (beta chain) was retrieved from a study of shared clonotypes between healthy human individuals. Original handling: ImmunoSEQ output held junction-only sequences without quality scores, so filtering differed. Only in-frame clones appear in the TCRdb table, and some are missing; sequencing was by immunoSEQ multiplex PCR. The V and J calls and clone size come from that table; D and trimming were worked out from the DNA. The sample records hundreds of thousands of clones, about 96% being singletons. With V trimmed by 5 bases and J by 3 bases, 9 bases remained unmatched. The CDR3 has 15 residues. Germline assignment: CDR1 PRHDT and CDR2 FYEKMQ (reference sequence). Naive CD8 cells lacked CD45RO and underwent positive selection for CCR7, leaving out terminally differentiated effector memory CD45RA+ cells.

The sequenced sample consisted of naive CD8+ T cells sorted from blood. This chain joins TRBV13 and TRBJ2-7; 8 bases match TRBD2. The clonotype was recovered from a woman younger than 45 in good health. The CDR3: CASSASGTRIYEQYF. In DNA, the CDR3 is TGTGCCAGCAGCGCCTCCGGGACTAGAATCTACGAGCAGTACTTC.